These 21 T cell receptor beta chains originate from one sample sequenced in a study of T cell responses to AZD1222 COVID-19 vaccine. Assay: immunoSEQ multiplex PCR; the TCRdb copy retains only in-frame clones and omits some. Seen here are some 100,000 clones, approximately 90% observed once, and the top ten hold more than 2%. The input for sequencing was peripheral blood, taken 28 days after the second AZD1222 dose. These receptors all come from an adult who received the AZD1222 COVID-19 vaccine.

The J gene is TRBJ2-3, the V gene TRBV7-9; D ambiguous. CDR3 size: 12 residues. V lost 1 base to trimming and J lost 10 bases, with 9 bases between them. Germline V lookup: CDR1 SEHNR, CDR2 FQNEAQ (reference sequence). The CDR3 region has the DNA TGTGCCAGCAGCTTAGGAACGCGTTCGCAGTATTTT. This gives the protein CASSLGTRSQYF.

The CDR3 reads CASRPYAEYSNQPQHF. The CDR3 DNA reads TGTGCCAGTAGACCCTATGCTGAATATAGCAATCAGCCCCAGCATTTT. The rearrangement joins TRBV19 to TRBJ1-5; D uncertain. Trimming removed 6 bases at V and 0 bases at J, with 15 bases between. From germline, CDR1 is LNHDA and CDR2 SQIVND (reference sequence). The CDR3 runs 16 residues.

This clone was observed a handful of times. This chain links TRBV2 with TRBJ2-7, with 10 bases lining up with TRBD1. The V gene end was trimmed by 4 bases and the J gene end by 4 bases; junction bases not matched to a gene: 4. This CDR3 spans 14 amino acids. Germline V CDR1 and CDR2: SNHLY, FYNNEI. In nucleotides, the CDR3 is TGTGCCAGCAGTGGACAGGGGGCAATGTACGAGCAGTACTTC. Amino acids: CASSGQGAMYEQYF.

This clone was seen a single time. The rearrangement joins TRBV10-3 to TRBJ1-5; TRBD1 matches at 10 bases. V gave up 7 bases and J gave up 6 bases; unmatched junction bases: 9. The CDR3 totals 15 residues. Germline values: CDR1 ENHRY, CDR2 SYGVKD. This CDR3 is CAITAGTGVGQPQHF. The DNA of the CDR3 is TGTGCCATCACCGCCGGGACAGGGGTAGGTCAGCCCCAGCATTTT.

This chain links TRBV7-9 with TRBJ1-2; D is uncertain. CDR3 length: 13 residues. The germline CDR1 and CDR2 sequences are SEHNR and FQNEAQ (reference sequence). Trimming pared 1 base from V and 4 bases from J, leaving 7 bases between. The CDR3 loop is CASSLGRGYGYTF. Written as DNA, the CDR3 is TGTGCCAGCAGCTTAGGGCGGGGCTATGGCTACACCTTC.

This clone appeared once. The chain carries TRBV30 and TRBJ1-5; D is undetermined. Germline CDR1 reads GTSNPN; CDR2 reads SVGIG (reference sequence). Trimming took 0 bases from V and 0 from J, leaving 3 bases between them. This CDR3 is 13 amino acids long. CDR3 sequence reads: CAWSVNSNQPQHF. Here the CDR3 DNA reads TGTGCCTGGAGTGTAAATAGCAATCAGCCCCAGCATTTT.

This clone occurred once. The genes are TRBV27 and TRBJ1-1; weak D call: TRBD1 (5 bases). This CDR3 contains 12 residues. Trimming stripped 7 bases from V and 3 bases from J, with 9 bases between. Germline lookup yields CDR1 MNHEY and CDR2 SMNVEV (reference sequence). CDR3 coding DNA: TGTGCCAGCAAAGGGGAATACACTGAAGCTTTCTTT. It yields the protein CASKGEYTEAFF.

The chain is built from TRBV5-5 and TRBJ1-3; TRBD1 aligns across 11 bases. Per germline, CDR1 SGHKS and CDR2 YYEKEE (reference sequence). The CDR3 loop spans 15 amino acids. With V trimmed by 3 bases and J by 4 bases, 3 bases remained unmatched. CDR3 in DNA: TGTGCCAGCAGCTGGACAGGGGGCTTAGGAAACACCATATATTTT. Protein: CASSWTGGLGNTIYF.

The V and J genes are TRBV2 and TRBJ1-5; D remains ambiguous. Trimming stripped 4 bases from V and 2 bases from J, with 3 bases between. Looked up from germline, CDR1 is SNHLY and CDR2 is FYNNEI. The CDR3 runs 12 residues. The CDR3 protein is CASSVRNQPQHF. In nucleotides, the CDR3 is TGTGCCAGCAGTGTGCGCAATCAGCCCCAGCATTTT.

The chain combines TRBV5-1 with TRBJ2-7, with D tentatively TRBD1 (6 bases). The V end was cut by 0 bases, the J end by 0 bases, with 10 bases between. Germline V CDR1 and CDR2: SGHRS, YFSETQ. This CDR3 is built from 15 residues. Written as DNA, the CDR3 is TGCGCCAGCAGCTTGGAGTACAGGGACTCCTACGAGCAGTACTTC. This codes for CASSLEYRDSYEQYF.

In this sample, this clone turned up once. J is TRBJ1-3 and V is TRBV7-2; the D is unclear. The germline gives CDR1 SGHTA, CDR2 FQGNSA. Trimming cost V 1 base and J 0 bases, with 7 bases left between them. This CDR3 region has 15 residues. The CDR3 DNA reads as TGTGCCAGCAGCTTAGGGCCTCCCTCTGGAAACACCATATATTTT. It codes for CASSLGPPSGNTIYF.

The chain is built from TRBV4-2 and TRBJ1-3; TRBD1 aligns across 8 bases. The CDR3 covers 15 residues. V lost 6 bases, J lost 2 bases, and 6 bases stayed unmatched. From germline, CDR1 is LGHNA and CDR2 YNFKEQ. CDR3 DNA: TGTGCCAGCAGACAGACAGGGGAGGCTGGAAACACCATATATTTT. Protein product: CASRQTGEAGNTIYF.

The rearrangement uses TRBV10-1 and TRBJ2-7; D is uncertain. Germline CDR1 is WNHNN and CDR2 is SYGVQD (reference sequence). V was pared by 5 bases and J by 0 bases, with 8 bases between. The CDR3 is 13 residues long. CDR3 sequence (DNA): TGCGCCAGCAGTAGTGGTAGCTCCTACGAGCAGTACTTC. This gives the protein CASSSGSSYEQYF.

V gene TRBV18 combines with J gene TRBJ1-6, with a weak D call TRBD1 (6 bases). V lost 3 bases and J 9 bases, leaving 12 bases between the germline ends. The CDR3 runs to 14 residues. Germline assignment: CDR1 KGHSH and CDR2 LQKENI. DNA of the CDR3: TGTGCCAGCTCACCCGAACAGGGCAGTTCACCCCTCCACTTT. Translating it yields CASSPEQGSSPLHF.

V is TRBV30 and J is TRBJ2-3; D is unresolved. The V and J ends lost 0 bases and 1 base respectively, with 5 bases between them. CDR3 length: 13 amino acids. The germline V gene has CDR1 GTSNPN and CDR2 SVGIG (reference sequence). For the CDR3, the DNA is TGTGCCTGGAGTGTCGGCGGCACAGATACGCAGTATTTT. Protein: CAWSVGGTDTQYF. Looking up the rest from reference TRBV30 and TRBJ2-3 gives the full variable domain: SQTIHQWPATLVQPVGSPLSLECTVEGTSNPNLYWYRQAAGRGLQLLFYSVGIGQISSEVPQNLSASRPQDRQFILSSKKLLLSDSGFYLCAWSVGGTDTQYFGPGTRLTVL.

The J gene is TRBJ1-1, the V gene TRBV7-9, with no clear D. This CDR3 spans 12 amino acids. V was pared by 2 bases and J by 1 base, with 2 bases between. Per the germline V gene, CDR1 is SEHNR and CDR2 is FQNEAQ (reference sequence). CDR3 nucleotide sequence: TGTGCCAGCAGCTTAACGAACACTGAAGCTTTCTTT. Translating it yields CASSLTNTEAFF.

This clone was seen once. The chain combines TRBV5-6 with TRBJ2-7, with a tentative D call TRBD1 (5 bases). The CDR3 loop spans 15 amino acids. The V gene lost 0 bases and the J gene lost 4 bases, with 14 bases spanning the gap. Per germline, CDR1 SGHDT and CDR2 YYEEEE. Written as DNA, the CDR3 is TGTGCCAGCAGCTTGGGTCAGGGTTGGGAATACGAGCAGTACTTC. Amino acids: CASSLGQGWEYEQYF.

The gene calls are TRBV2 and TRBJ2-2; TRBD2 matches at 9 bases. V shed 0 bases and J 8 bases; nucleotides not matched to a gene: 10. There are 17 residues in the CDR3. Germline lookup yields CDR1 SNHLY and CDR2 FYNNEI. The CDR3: CASSEAQLAGLRGELFF. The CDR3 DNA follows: TGTGCCAGCAGTGAAGCACAGCTAGCGGGATTAAGGGGGGAGCTGTTTTTT.

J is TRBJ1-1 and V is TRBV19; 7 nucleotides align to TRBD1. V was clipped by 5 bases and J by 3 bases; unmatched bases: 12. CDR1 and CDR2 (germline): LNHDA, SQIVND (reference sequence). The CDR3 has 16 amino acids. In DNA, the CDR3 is TGTGCCAGTAGTGCCCAGGGGGGGCTTGGGGACACTGAAGCTTTCTTT. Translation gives CASSAQGGLGDTEAFF.

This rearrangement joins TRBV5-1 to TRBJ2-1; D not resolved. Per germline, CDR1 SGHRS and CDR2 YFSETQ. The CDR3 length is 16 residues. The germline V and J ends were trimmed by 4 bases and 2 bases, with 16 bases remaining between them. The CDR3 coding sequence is TGCGCCAGCAGCATGGCTGGATCCCTTACCTACAATGAGCAGTTCTTC. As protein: CASSMAGSLTYNEQFF. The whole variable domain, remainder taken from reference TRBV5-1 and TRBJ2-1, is KAGVTQTPRYLIKTRGQQVTLSCSPISGHRSVSWYQQTPGQGLQFLFEYFSETQRNKGNFPGRFSGRQFSNSRSEMNVSTLELGDSALYLCASSMAGSLTYNEQFFGPGTRLTVL.

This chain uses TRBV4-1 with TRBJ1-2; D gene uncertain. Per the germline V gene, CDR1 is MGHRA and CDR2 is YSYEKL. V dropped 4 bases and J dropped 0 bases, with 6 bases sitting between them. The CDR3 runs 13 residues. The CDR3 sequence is CASSPGPNYGYTF. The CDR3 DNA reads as TGCGCCAGCAGCCCAGGACCTAACTATGGCTACACCTTC.